What follows is one TCR beta chain and its context. Its antigen is unidentified. The data are from a study of T cell repertoires in cytomegalovirus infection. Study-wide points: HLA-C-restricted, CMV-specific TCR beta clonotypes were dominant ex vivo. Summed public TCR beta family frequency identified CMV carriers bearing the relevant HLA.

TCRdb recomputed calls from the reads with MiXCR, one row per CDR3 protein. In the table there are approximately 910,000 distinct CDR3 sequences, around a third of which are singletons. The sequencing here drew on cultured CD8+ T cells from PBMCs, taken from culture after CMV antigen stimulation. The TCR originated in a human donor in good health (CMV status not recorded). Some clones in this sample may be carry-over from other donors' samples.

CDR3 protein: CASSRTAYSYEQYV. As DNA, the CDR3 is TGTGCCAGCAGTAGGACAGCTTACTCCTACGAGCAGTACGTC. The chain has TRBV6-5 and TRBJ2-7, with D perhaps TRBD1 (6 bases). V gave up 5 bases and J gave up 0 bases, with 11 bases separating them. The CDR3 is 14 residues long. From germline, CDR1 is MNHEY and CDR2 SVGAGI.